The source of this TCR beta chain is a study of early T cells in non-severe SARS-CoV-2 infection. TCRdb re-derived calls from the 5' RACE reads in MiXCR, one entry per CDR3 protein. In the table there are around 50,000 distinct CDR3 sequences, approximately 9.8% of which are singletons. From germline, CDR1 is SGHVS and CDR2 FQNEAQ. Trimming stripped 4 bases from V and 5 bases from J, with 17 bases between. The CDR3 is 15 residues long. This clonotype was seen at least ten times. The rearrangement uses TRBV7-8 and TRBJ2-5, with D perhaps TRBD2 (5 bases). The TCR comes from an adult who was a healthcare worker with PCR-confirmed SARS-CoV-2 infection or an uninfected control (not recorded which). The sample taken for sequencing was whole blood. CDR3 nucleotide sequence: TGTGCCAGCAGCTCCCCCTCTCTAGCTTGGGAGACCCAGTACTTC. Its protein product is CASSSPSLAWETQYF.